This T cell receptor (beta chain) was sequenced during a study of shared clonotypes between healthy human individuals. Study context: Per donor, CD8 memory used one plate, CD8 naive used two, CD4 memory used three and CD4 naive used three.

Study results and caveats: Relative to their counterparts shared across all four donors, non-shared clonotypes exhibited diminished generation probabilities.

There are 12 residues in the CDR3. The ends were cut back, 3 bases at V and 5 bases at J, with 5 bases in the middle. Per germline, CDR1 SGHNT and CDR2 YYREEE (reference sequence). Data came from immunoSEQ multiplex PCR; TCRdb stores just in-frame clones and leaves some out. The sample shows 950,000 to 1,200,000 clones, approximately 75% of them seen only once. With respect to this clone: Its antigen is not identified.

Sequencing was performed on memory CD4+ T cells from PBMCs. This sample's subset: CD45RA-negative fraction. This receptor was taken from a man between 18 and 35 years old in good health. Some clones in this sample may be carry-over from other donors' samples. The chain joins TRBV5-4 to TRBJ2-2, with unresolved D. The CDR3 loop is CASSWDTGELFF. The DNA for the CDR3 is TGTGCCAGCAGCTGGGATACCGGGGAGCTGTTTTTT.